The TCR beta chain described here comes from a study of T cell responses to AZD1222 COVID-19 vaccine. This clone was recorded once. As yet, its antigen is unknown. General study points: The number of AZD1222 recipients seropositive at baseline was only 6 or 7.

The method was immunoSEQ multiplex PCR; TCRdb's version includes in-frame clones alone and lacks a portion of them. This table has approximately 140,000 clones, 75% to 95% appearing once. J was trimmed by 7 bases and V by 6 bases; bases with no gene match: 16. From germline, CDR1 is SNHLY and CDR2 FYNNEI. This CDR3 has 16 amino acids. The source was peripheral blood, collected 28 days after the second AZD1222 dose. This sequence originates from an adult who received the AZD1222 COVID-19 vaccine. The V call is TRBV2, the J call TRBJ2-3, with TRBD2 identical over 7 bases. The DNA of the CDR3 is TGTGCCAGCAGGACTGGGGTCGGAGGGGAGGGGAATACGCAGTATTTT. Protein sequence: CASRTGVGGEGNTQYF.